The sequence of this TCR beta chain was determined in a study of HIV-infected patients and healthy controls. MiXCR, run by TCRdb on the 5' RACE reads, gives a single entry per CDR3 protein. The data contain approximately 64,000 distinct CDR3 sequences, 15% to 20% of them singletons. Trimming took 1 base from V and 2 from J, leaving 2 bases between them. Germline CDR1 is SEHNR and CDR2 is FQNEAQ (reference sequence). CDR3 size: 12 residues. The chain is built from TRBV7-9 and TRBJ1-1, with unresolved D. The sequenced sample was CD4+ T cells from blood. The clonotype was recovered from a human donor in good health. In DNA, the CDR3 is TGTGCCAGCAGCTTAGATAACACTGAAGCTTTCTTT. This translates into CASSLDNTEAFF.